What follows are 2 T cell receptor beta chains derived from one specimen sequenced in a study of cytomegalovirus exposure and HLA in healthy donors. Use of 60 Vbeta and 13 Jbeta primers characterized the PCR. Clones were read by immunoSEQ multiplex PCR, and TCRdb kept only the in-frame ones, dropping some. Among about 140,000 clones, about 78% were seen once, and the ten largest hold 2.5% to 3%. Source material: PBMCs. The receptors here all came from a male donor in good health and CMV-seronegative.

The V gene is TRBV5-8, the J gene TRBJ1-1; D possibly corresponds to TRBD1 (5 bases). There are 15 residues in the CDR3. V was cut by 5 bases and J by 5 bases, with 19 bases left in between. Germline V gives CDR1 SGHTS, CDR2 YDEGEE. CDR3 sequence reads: CASRLPLGGITEAFF. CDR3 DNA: TGTGCCAGCAGATTACCCCTGGGGGGAATTACTGAAGCTTTCTTT. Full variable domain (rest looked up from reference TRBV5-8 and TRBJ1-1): EAGVTQSPTHLIKTRGQQATLRCSPISGHTSVYWYQQALGLGLQFLLWYDEGEERNRGNFPPRFSGRQFPNYSSELNVNALELEDSALYLCASRLPLGGITEAFFGQGTRLTVV.

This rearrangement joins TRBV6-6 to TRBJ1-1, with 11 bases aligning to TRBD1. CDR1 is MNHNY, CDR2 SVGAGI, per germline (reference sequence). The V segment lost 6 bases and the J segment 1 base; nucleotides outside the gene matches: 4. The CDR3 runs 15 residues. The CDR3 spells CASRDRGLANTEAFF. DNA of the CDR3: TGTGCCAGCAGGGACAGGGGGCTAGCGAACACTGAAGCTTTCTTT.